This TCR beta chain was identified during a study of tumor-infiltrating lymphocytes in primary liver carcinoma. The wider study: The five patients, who were men and women, ranged in age from 30 to 69 years.

TCR beta cDNA came from roughly 0.45 ug total RNA, primed with a constant-region primer. Construction of TCR beta libraries relied on three successive nested multiplex PCR rounds employing slightly modified ARM-PCR. It was with TRBV1-TRBV30 forward primers and a C-beta reverse primer that the first two PCR rounds were run, at roughly 10 cycles each. A single record per CDR3 protein comes from TCRdb applying MiXCR to the multiplex PCR reads. Here the sample spans 50,000 to 70,000 distinct CDR3 sequences, 60% to 85% being singletons. The roughly 19-32 mg bulk tissue piece was not sorted before simultaneous RNA and DNA extraction. The CDR3 is made up of 16 amino acids. The germline CDR1 and CDR2 sequences are SGHNT and YYREEE (reference sequence). About this clonotype: An end of the junction does not agree with germline; a read error may underlie this.

Specimen: liver tumor tissue from sampling region 2. Documented subset: tumor region T2, inferior pole. This chain joins TRBV5-4 and TRBJ2-3, with a tentative D call TRBD2 (6 bases). The sequence came from a man aged 35 to 55 with primary liver carcinoma and hepatitis B virus infection. In DNA form, the CDR3 reads TGTGCCAACAGCTTGGTTGGGCGACTAGTCTCAGATATGCAGTTTTTT. Translation: CANSLVGRLVSDMQFF.